This is a list of T cell receptor beta chains from one sample in a study of PD-L1 blockade in urothelial cancer. Repertoires were generated with immunoSEQ multiplex PCR, while TCRdb's copy carries only in-frame clones and drops some. The sample yields about 47,000 clones, roughly four fifths seen once. The material sequenced was PBMCs, taken around atezolizumab (anti-PD-L1) treatment. These receptors all come from a man aged 50-59 years with urothelial cancer. Each CDR3 is given with its conserved first and last residue. The D gene is left open where the match is weak. Clone size is stated in some rows and not others, as once, few, many or a class when expanded.

TGTGCCAGCAGCTCGCACCGGGGACTCCCACCCACAGATACGCAGTATTTT	CASSSHRGLPPTDTQYF	.	TRBV7-8	TRBJ2-3	.
TGTGCCAGTAGTGCCAGGGACTTCACCGGGGAGCTGTTTTTT	CASSARDFTGELFF	.	TRBV19	TRBJ2-2	.
TGTGCCTGGAAGGGGTCTGGAAACACCATATATTTT	CAWKGSGNTIYF	.	TRBV30	TRBJ1-3	.
TGTGCCAGTAGTCGTAGCGGGGGCGGTCGACCAGATACGCAGTATTTT	CASSRSGGGRPDTQYF	.	TRBV19	TRBJ2-3	TRBD2
TGCGCCAGCAGTCGGGGGACAGCCCTTGACGAGCAGTACTTC	CASSRGTALDEQYF	.	TRBV23-1	TRBJ2-7	TRBD1
TGCAGCGCGGGCAGGGGCGATGGCTACACCTTC	CSAGRGDGYTF	.	TRBV29-1	TRBJ1-2	.
TGTGCCAGCAGTTTTCAGGCATCGAATCAGCCCCAGCATTTT	CASSFQASNQPQHF	.	TRBV27	TRBJ1-5	.
TGCGCCAGCAGTGAGTCGCCGGGAGGGGTCCAGCATTTT	CASSESPGGVQHF	.	TRBV10-2	TRBJ1-5	.
TGTGCCAGCAGCTTCACCTGGACTAGCGGGAGTGATGAGCAGTTCTTC	CASSFTWTSGSDEQFF	.	TRBV7-6	TRBJ2-1	TRBD2
TGTGCCAGCAGCTTACAGGGGGGCGAGCAGTACTTC	CASSLQGGEQYF	few	TRBV5-4	TRBJ2-7	TRBD1
TGTGCCAGCAGTGAAGCCGGAGGGGTACGTGAAAAACTGTTTTTT	CASSEAGGVREKLFF	once	TRBV6-1	TRBJ1-4	.
TGTGCCAGCAGCTTGGGACAGGGGGTTTACAATGAGCAGTTCTTC	CASSLGQGVYNEQFF	.	TRBV5-5	TRBJ2-1	TRBD1
TGCGCCAGCAGCCTTACAGGGCTCCCTGGCACAGATACGCAGTATTTT	CASSLTGLPGTDTQYF	.	TRBV5-1	TRBJ2-3	.
TGTGCCAGCAGCGTCGGCAGGGTAGGAAACACCATATATTTT	CASSVGRVGNTIYF	.	TRBV9	TRBJ1-3	.
TGCGCCAGCAGCTTGGCCGTGGGAGGGCGGGGCATGAACACTGAAGCTTTCTTT	CASSLAVGGRGMNTEAFF	.	TRBV5-1	TRBJ1-1	.
TGTGCCTGGACCAGGGAACCGGGCACTGAAGCTTTCTTT	CAWTREPGTEAFF	few	TRBV30	TRBJ1-1	.
TGTGCCTGGAGTGAAGGGACAGGGTCGCGGGAGCAGTACTTC	CAWSEGTGSREQYF	.	TRBV30	TRBJ2-7	TRBD1
TGTGCCAGCAGCAGCCGAGGTAAGGGAGACATTCAGTACTTC	CASSSRGKGDIQYF	.	TRBV9	TRBJ2-4	.
TGTGCCAGTAGGGACAGGGGATCCCAAGAGACCCAGTACTTC	CASRDRGSQETQYF	once	TRBV19	TRBJ2-5	TRBD1
TGTGCCAGCAGTTTGGGACGGGGGATGTTTTTT	CASSLGRGMFF	few	TRBV28	TRBJ1-4	.
TGCGCCAGCAGCTGGGGGGGGACCGGGGAGCTGTTTTTT	CASSWGGTGELFF	.	TRBV5-1	TRBJ2-2	TRBD2
TGTGCCAGCCGCAGGGGGGCGAACACCGGGGAGCTGTTTTTT	CASRRGANTGELFF	.	TRBV14	TRBJ2-2	.
TGTGCCAGCAGTTTTTACCGCGATAATTCACCCCTCCACTTT	CASSFYRDNSPLHF	few	TRBV27	TRBJ1-6	.
TGTGCCACGTCGGGCGGGACTTCCGAGCAGTACTTC	CATSGGTSEQYF	.	TRBV6-5	TRBJ2-7	.
TGTGCCAGCAGTGAGAGAGACAGGGGGCGCGGCACTGAAGCTTTCTTT	CASSERDRGRGTEAFF	.	TRBV6-1	TRBJ1-1	TRBD1
TGCGCCAGCAGCTTGAGACAGGGAAACACCGGGGAGCTGTTTTTT	CASSLRQGNTGELFF	few	TRBV5-1	TRBJ2-2	TRBD1
TGCGCCAGCAGCCGGACAGTAACTAATGAAAAACTGTTTTTT	CASSRTVTNEKLFF	.	TRBV5-1	TRBJ1-4	.
TGTGCCAGCTCGGCGGCAGGGGGCGCGGCCTATGGCTACACCTTC	CASSAAGGAAYGYTF	.	TRBV18	TRBJ1-2	TRBD1
TGTGCCAGCACCCTACAGGGGGCGGAGTACAATGAGCAGTTCTTC	CASTLQGAEYNEQFF	many	TRBV2	TRBJ2-1	TRBD1
TGTGCCAGCGGGAATACCGGGACAGGGCGAACCGGGGAGCTGTTTTTT	CASGNTGTGRTGELFF	.	TRBV6-4	TRBJ2-2	TRBD1
TGCGCCAGCAGCCTTTTGACAGGGGGGGACACTGAAGCTTTCTTT	CASSLLTGGDTEAFF	.	TRBV5-1	TRBJ1-1	TRBD1
TGTGCCAGCAGCACACTCCGGGAGGGAAAGACAGACAGAAACACTGAAGCTTTCTTT	CASSTLREGKTDRNTEAFF	.	TRBV13	TRBJ1-1	.
TGTGCCAGCAGTTCCTACAGGGACCGCCAGCCCCAGCATTTT	CASSSYRDRQPQHF	.	TRBV27	TRBJ1-5	.
TGTGCCAGCTCACCGGACAAGGGCTATGGCTACACCTTC	CASSPDKGYGYTF	once	TRBV18	TRBJ1-2	.
TGTGCCAGTAACGGTCTCCCAGGCCGGGGAGACGAAAAACTGTTTTTT	CASNGLPGRGDEKLFF	once	TRBV19	TRBJ1-4	.
TGTGCCAGCAGCCACTGGACTAGCGGGAGGAGTTACTACAATGAGCAGTTCTTC	CASSHWTSGRSYYNEQFF	.	TRBV7-9	TRBJ2-1	TRBD2
TGTGCCTGGAAAGGGGTTTTCGACGGGACTAGCGCGAGACACAATGAGCAGTTCTTC	CAWKGVFDGTSARHNEQFF	few	TRBV30	TRBJ2-1	TRBD2
TGTGCCAGCAGCCAAGATATTAATCTAGCGGGAATAACCGGGGAGCTGTTTTTT	CASSQDINLAGITGELFF	.	TRBV4-2	TRBJ2-2	TRBD2
TGCGCCAGCAGCCTAAGTTTGGGCGCGGAGGCTGAAGCTTTCTTT	CASSLSLGAEAEAFF	few	TRBV5-1	TRBJ1-1	.
TGTGCCAGCAGTGAGGTAGCGGGAGGGGTCTACAATGAGCAGTTCTTC	CASSEVAGGVYNEQFF	.	TRBV2	TRBJ2-1	TRBD2
TGTGCCAGTAGTACCAGGACTTCGTCCTACGAGCAGTACTTC	CASSTRTSSYEQYF	.	TRBV19	TRBJ2-7	.
TGTGCCAGCAGCAAAGATGGCAACCAAGAGACCCAGTACTTC	CASSKDGNQETQYF	few	TRBV21-1	TRBJ2-5	.
TGTGCCAGCAGCTCCCCGGGACAGCACTCTGGAAACACCATATATTTT	CASSSPGQHSGNTIYF	.	TRBV9	TRBJ1-3	TRBD1
TGTGCCAGCAGCGCCCGGACAGGCAGGGAGGATACGCAGTATTTT	CASSARTGREDTQYF	once	TRBV11-2	TRBJ2-3	TRBD1
TGTGCCAGCAGTCGAGAGGACAGTTTTAGCAATCAGCCCCAGCATTTT	CASSREDSFSNQPQHF	.	TRBV28	TRBJ1-5	.
TGTGCCATCAAGGCAGGGGAACTCACAGATACGCAGTATTTT	CAIKAGELTDTQYF	.	TRBV10-3	TRBJ2-3	.
TGCGCCAGCAGCTTACAGGGGTTCAACAATGAGCAGTTCTTC	CASSLQGFNNEQFF	.	TRBV5-1	TRBJ2-1	TRBD1
TGTGCCAGCAGCCCGGGACTAGCGGGAGGGCCGCAGTATTTT	CASSPGLAGGPQYF	.	TRBV5-4	TRBJ2-3	TRBD2
TGTGCCACCAGCAGTCCTAACAGGGAGGGCTATGGCTACACCTTC	CATSSPNREGYGYTF	once	TRBV15	TRBJ1-2	.
TGTGCCAGCAGTTTATCGGAGGCGGCCAGCACAGATACGCAGTATTTT	CASSLSEAASTDTQYF	.	TRBV28	TRBJ2-3	.
TGTGCCAGCAGGGGCGGACAGTTGAACACTGAAGCTTTCTTT	CASRGGQLNTEAFF	once	TRBV6-6	TRBJ1-1	.
TGTGCCAGCAGCCCCGGACAGCTAAATGAAAAACTGTTTTTT	CASSPGQLNEKLFF	once	TRBV9	TRBJ1-4	.
TGTGCCAGCAGCGGCGGGATCCCCGGCTCTGAAGCTTTCTTT	CASSGGIPGSEAFF	.	TRBV11-3	TRBJ1-1	.
TGTGCCAGCAGCCCCGCCGGGGGTTACTATGGCTACACCTTC	CASSPAGGYYGYTF	.	TRBV6-5	TRBJ1-2	.